This T cell receptor beta chain stems from a study of blood T cell repertoires in COVID-19 (dated by TCRdb to 2020 to 2021). Study-level background: Collaborator samples came from the United States, Italy and Spain and covered acute and convalescent phases of COVID-19. The sample metadata nearly always contained a de-identified subject ID, COVID-19 status, age in years and sex. Where HLA class I and class II types were available, the types were taken from metadata supplied by the sample provider, not from assay-based typing. Deeply sampled blood TCRbeta repertoires from subjects exposed to, actively infected with, or recovered from COVID-19 were included in the dataset. The prospective study material was composed of cDNA or gDNA derived from T cells, B-cell-depleted T cells, or PBMCs. Samples came from the ongoing ImmuneRACE study (first 160 participants) plus 1,254 subjects from 6 global collaborators. A freely available public database, intended as a resource for researchers studying the immune response to SARS-CoV-2, is where the repertoires were released. Study-wide conclusions, independent of this receptor: How much clinical and demographic metadata was included differed by source and by participant, and the metadata was provided uncurated.

The immunoSEQ Assay, a bias-controlled multiplex PCR, was used to amplify TCRbeta CDR3 regions from genomic DNA. Turning to the authors' computational methods: Nucleated cell counts per sample were estimated from amplification of reference gene primers within the assay. To quantify the absolute abundance of each unique TCRbeta CDR3 rearrangement, sequence reads were collapsed and filtered. Productive Simpson clonality was computed per sample as the square root of Simpson's diversity index over productive rearrangements. Entries here come from immuneACCESS through TCRdb and include only in-frame sequences with V and J called. Some clones fail to appear in such tables; in the studies checked, an unresolved V gene covers under half of the shortfall, and the cause of the remainder is unknown. V, J and clone size were drawn from that table, and D and trimming were deduced from the DNA. For this sample there are approximately 450,000 clones; 80% to 90% appear just once. The ten most abundant clones make up 0.95% to 1.3% of the sample.

The sample holds one count of this clone. Its binding antigen is unknown. Base qualities are not provided; no much larger clone lies one nucleotide away. Participants in the prospective study were enrolled through a virtual design, were aged about 18 to 90 years, and lived in fewer than 30 United States geographic areas. To assign participants to cohorts, the prospective study relied on clinical history that participants themselves reported in a screening survey and a study questionnaire. For ImmuneRACE Cohort 3, a participant was defined as recovered based on two consecutive negative NP/OP PCR tests, clearance by a healthcare professional, or resolution of symptoms. In the prospective study, mobile phlebotomists collected whole blood, serum and a nasopharyngeal or oropharyngeal swab from each participant. Additional blood draws and questionnaires over an approximately 2-month period could optionally be provided by prospective study participants. Before DNA extraction, prospective study blood samples were shipped either frozen or at room temperature.

Including cysteine and phenylalanine, the CDR3 has 13 amino acids. Only the CDR3 part of the read is kept: 39 bases, read in frame from the first base. The germline V gene supplies CDR1 ENHRY and CDR2 SYGVKD. V is clipped by 10 bases and J by 4 bases, and the sequence between their germline boundaries is 14 bases long. The chain employs TRBV10-3 and TRBJ1-3; possibly the D gene is TRBD1, per 5 matching bases. The source of this sequence is a young man who had recovered from COVID-19. The source material was PBMCs or T cells enriched from blood (not recorded which). CDR3 region: CASQGVKGNTIYF. The DNA is TGTGCCAGCCAAGGGGTGAAAGGAAACACCATATATTTT.